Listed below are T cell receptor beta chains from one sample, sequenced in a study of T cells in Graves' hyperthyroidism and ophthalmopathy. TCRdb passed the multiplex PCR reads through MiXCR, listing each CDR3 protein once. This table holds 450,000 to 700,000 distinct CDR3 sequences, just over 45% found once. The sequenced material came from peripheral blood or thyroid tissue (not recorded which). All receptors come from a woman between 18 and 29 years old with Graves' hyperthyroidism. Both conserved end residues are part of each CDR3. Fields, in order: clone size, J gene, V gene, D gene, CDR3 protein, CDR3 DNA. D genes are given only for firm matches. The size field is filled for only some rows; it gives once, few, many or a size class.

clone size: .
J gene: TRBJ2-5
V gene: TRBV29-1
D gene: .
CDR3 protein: CSVEGLLQETQYF
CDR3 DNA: TGCAGCGTAGAAGGACTCCTACAAGAGACCCAGTACTTC

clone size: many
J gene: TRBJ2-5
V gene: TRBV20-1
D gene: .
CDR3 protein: CSAWVGGPQETQYF
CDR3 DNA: TGCAGTGCCTGGGTGGGGGGCCCCCAAGAGACCCAGTACTTC

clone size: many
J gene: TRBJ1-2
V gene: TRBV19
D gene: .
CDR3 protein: CASSHGPRDDGYTF
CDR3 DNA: TGTGCCAGTAGTCACGGCCCGCGGGACGATGGCTACACCTTC

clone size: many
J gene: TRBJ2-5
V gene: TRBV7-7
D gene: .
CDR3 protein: CASSYDDSDGTQYF
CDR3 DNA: TGTGCCAGCAGCTACGATGATTCCGATGGGACCCAGTACTTC

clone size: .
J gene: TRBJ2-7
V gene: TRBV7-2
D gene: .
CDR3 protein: CASSPGLTGNEQYF
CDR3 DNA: TGTGCCAGCAGCCCCGGCCTAACAGGGAACGAGCAGTACTTC

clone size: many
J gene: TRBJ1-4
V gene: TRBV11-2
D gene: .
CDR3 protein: CASSLVQEKLFF
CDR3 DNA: TGTGCCAGCAGCTTAGTGCAGGAAAAACTGTTTTTT

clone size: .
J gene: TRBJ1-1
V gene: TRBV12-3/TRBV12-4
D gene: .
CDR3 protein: CASRGGGVNTEAFF
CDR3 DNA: TGTGCCAGCAGGGGGGGGGGGGTGAACACTGAAGCTTTCTTT

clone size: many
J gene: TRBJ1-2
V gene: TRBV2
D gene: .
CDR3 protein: CASREPHRERGDGYTF
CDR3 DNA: TGTGCCAGCAGAGAGCCTCACAGGGAGAGAGGAGATGGCTACACCTTC

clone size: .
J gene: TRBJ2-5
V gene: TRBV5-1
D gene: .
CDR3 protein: CASVATSGTAQETQYF
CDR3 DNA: TGCGCCAGCGTCGCGACAAGCGGGACAGCTCAAGAGACCCAGTACTTC

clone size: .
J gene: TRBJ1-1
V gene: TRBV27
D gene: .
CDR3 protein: CASSAYTGTNTEAFF
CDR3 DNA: TGTGCCAGCAGTGCCTACACCGGGACGAACACTGAAGCTTTCTTT

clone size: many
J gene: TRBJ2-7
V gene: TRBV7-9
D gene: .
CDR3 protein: CASSFEEIPGEQYF
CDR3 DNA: TGTGCCAGCAGCTTTGAGGAAATCCCAGGGGAGCAGTACTTC

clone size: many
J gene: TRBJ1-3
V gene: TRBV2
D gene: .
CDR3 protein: CASSEISAGNTIYF
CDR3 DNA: TGTGCCAGCAGTGAAATTTCCGCCGGAAACACCATATATTTT

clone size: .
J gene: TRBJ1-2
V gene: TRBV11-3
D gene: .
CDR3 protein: CASSQVPGRGANYGYTF
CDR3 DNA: TGTGCCAGCAGCCAGGTCCCAGGACGGGGGGCTAACTATGGCTACACCTTC

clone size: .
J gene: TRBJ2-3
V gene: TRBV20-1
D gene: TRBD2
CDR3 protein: CSARGGSTDTQYF
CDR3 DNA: TGCAGTGCTCGGGGGGGAAGCACAGATACGCAGTATTTT

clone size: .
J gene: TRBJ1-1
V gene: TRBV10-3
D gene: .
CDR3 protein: CAISLARYDTEAFF
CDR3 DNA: TGTGCCATCAGCCTGGCGAGGTATGACACTGAAGCTTTCTTT

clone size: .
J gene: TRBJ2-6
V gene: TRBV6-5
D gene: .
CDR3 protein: CASSYAQPSGANVLTF
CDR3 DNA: TGTGCCAGCAGTTACGCACAGCCCTCTGGGGCCAACGTCCTGACTTTC

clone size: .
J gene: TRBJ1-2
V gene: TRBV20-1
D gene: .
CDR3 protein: CSADQQGNYGYTF
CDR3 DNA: TGCAGTGCCGACCAACAGGGTAACTATGGCTACACCTTC

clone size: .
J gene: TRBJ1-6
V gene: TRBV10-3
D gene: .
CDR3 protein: CAISVSGGSYNSPLHF
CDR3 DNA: TGTGCCATCAGTGTTAGCGGGGGTTCCTATAATTCACCCCTCCACTTT

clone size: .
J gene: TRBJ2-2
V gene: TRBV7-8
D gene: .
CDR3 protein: CASSYDVTGELFF
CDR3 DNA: TGTGCCAGCAGCTATGACGTAACCGGGGAGCTGTTTTTT

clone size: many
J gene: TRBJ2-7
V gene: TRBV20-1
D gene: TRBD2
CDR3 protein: CSASRWGLADYEQYF
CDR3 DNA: TGCAGTGCTAGCCGATGGGGACTAGCTGACTACGAGCAGTACTTC

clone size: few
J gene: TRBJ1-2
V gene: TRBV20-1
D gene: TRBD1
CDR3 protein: CSYDRAGYTF
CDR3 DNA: TGCAGTTACGACAGGGCCGGCTACACCTTC

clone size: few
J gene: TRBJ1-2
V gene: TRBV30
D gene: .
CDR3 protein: CAWSRWQGSYGYTF
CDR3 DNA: TGTGCCTGGAGTCGGTGGCAGGGGAGCTATGGCTACACCTTC

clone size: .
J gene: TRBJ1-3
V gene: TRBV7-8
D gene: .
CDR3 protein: CANSLARGSGNTIYF
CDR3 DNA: TGTGCCAACAGCTTAGCCAGAGGCTCTGGAAACACCATATATTTT